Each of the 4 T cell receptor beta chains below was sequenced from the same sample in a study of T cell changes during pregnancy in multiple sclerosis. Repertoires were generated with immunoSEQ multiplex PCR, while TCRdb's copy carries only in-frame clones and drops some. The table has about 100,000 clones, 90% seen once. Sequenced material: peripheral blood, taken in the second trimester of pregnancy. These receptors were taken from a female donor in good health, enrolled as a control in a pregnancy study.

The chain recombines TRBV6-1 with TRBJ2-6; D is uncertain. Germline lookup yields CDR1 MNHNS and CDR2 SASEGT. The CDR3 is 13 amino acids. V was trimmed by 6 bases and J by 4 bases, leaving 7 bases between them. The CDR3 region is CASRHEGANVLTF. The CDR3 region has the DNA TGTGCCAGCAGGCATGAGGGGGCCAACGTCCTGACTTTC.

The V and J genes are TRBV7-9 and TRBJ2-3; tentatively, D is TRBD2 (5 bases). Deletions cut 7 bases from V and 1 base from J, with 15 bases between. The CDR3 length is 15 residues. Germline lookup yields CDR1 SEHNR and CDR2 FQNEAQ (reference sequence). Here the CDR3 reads CASTSGGGGTDTQYF. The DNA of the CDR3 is TGTGCCAGCACCTCGGGTGGAGGAGGCACAGATACGCAGTATTTT.

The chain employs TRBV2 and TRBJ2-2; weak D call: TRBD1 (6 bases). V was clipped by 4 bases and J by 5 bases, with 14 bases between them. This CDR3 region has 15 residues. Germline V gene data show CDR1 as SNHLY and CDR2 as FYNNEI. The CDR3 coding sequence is TGTGCCAGCAGTGCGAGCAGGGGCCGGACCGGGGAGCTGTTTTTT. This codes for CASSASRGRTGELFF.

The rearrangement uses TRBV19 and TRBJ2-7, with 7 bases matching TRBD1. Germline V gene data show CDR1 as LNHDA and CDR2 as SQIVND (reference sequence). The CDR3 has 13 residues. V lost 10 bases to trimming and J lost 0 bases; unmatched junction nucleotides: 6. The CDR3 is CATLDRLSYEQYF. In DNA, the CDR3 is TGTGCCACTTTGGACAGGCTCTCCTACGAGCAGTACTTC.